The 15 T cell receptor beta chains given below trace back to one sample, sequenced in a study of cytomegalovirus exposure and HLA in healthy donors. Both 60 Vbeta primers and 13 Jbeta primers went into the PCR. TCRdb's copy holds only in-frame clones and misses some; the assay was immunoSEQ multiplex PCR. This table holds around 100,000 clones, more than 80% found once. Sequenced sample: PBMCs. These receptors were collected from a man aged 25 to 40 in good health and CMV-seronegative.

This clone was seen more than once but under ten times. The chain is built from TRBV5-1 and TRBJ2-3, with TRBD2 matching over 9 bases. Germline CDR1 and CDR2: SGHRS and YFSETQ. The CDR3 runs to 14 residues. With 4 bases clipped from V and 4 bases from J, the junction kept 4 bases outside the gene matches. CDR3 sequence: CASSGAGGSDTQYF. As DNA, the CDR3 is TGCGCCAGCAGCGGGGCGGGGGGGTCAGATACGCAGTATTTT.

This chain uses TRBV19 with TRBJ1-5; 9 bases map to TRBD1. Trimming took 3 bases from V and 6 from J; bases not matched to a gene: 3. The CDR3 totals 14 residues. The germline CDR1 and CDR2 sequences are LNHDA and SQIVND (reference sequence). This CDR3 is CASSIDRGSQPQHF. The CDR3, as DNA: TGTGCCAGTAGTATCGACAGGGGGTCTCAGCCCCAGCATTTT.

CDR3: CAWSVGTNTGELFF. The CDR3 nucleotides are TGTGCCTGGAGTGTGGGGACAAACACCGGGGAGCTGTTTTTT. This chain joins TRBV30 and TRBJ2-2; TRBD1 might be the D (6 bases). Germline values: CDR1 GTSNPN, CDR2 SVGIG (reference sequence). Trimming removed 0 bases from V and 2 bases from J, with 7 bases in between. This CDR3 is built from 14 residues.

The genes are TRBV6-6 and TRBJ2-5, with 7 bases matching TRBD2. With 1 base clipped from V and 4 bases from J, the junction kept 6 bases outside the gene matches. Germline V CDR1 and CDR2: MNHNY, SVGAGI (reference sequence). This CDR3 comprises 15 residues. The CDR3 region is CASSYYGASGETQYF. CDR3 sequence (DNA): TGTGCCAGCAGTTACTACGGGGCTAGCGGAGAGACCCAGTACTTC.

Remarks on this clone: Other nucleotide sequences in the sample specify the same CDR3. V gene TRBV9 combines with J gene TRBJ2-7, with 8 bases that match TRBD1. The CDR3 runs to 15 residues. The trim removed 2 bases at V and 0 bases at J, leaving 4 bases unmatched. Germline V gene sequence: CDR1 SGDLS, CDR2 YYNGEE. CDR3 residues: CASSVSGTGSYEQYF. DNA of the CDR3: TGTGCCAGCAGCGTTTCCGGGACAGGCTCCTACGAGCAGTACTTC.

The chain joins TRBV5-1 to TRBJ1-4; D might be TRBD1 (6 bases). The V end lost 0 bases, the J end lost 5 bases, and 8 bases lay between the germline ends. The CDR3 spans 14 residues. The V gene's germline CDR1 is SGHRS and CDR2 YFSETQ. The CDR3 loop reads CASSLGQGNEKLFF. The CDR3 DNA reads TGCGCCAGCAGCTTGGGGCAGGGGAATGAAAAACTGTTTTTT.

CDR3 in amino acids: CASSPGAYQPQHF. Here the CDR3 DNA reads TGTGCCAGCAGCCCAGGGGCTTATCAGCCCCAGCATTTT. The gene calls are TRBV7-9 and TRBJ1-5, with a weak D call TRBD1 (6 bases). V shed 5 bases and J shed 5 bases, with 10 bases lying between them. Germline-derived CDR1 and CDR2 are SEHNR and FQNEAQ (reference sequence). The CDR3 runs to 13 residues.

The chain is built from TRBV6-5 and TRBJ2-7, with D perhaps matching TRBD2 (5 bases). The ends were cut back, 4 bases at V and 2 bases at J, with 9 bases in the middle. The V gene's germline CDR1 is MNHEY and CDR2 SVGAGI. There are 13 residues in the CDR3. This chain's CDR3 is CASSFDGTYEQYF. DNA of the CDR3: TGTGCCAGCAGTTTTGACGGGACCTACGAGCAGTACTTC.

The CDR3 protein is CSVGGSGSYNEQFF. The CDR3 DNA is TGCAGCGTTGGAGGCAGTGGCTCCTACAATGAGCAGTTCTTC. The chain links TRBV29-1 to TRBJ2-1; D is uncertain. The ends were cut back, 4 bases at V and 0 bases at J, with 10 bases in the middle. Per the germline V gene, CDR1 is SQVTM and CDR2 is ANQGSEA. The CDR3 consists of 14 residues.

V is TRBV9 and J is TRBJ2-7; the D gene is possibly TRBD2 (5 bases). The CDR3 has 13 residues. V lost 3 bases and J 5 bases, leaving 12 bases between the germline ends. CDR1 and CDR2 (germline): SGDLS, YYNGEE. CDR3 sequence reads: CASSGTPEDEQYF. Written as DNA, the CDR3 is TGTGCCAGCAGCGGGACTCCCGAAGACGAGCAGTACTTC.

The V gene is TRBV19, the J gene TRBJ2-7; a possible D gene is TRBD2 (6 bases). The CDR3 has 14 amino acids. Deletions cut 2 bases from V and 4 bases from J, with 12 bases between. Per germline, CDR1 LNHDA and CDR2 SQIVND (reference sequence). The CDR3 sequence is CASSISASAYEQYF. The DNA for the CDR3 is TGTGCCAGTAGTATATCGGCTAGCGCTTACGAGCAGTACTTC.

DNA for the CDR3: TGTGCCAGCCTCAGAGAGGGCAATGAGCAGTTCTTC. Translating it yields CASLREGNEQFF. V usage is TRBV2 and J usage is TRBJ2-1, with D possibly matching TRBD2 (5 bases). The CDR3 has 12 amino acids. In germline, CDR1 is SNHLY, CDR2 FYNNEI. The V end was cut by 8 bases, the J end by 6 bases, with 11 bases between. The full variable domain, completed using reference TRBV2 and TRBJ2-1, is EPEVTQTPSHQVTQMGQEVILRCVPISNHLYFYWYRQILGQKVEFLVSFYNNEISEKSEIFDDQFSVERPDGSNFTLKIRSTKLEDSAMYFCASLREGNEQFFGPGTRLTVL.

V is TRBV30 and J is TRBJ2-1, with a tentative D call TRBD1 (5 bases). This CDR3 has 12 amino acids. Per germline, CDR1 GTSNPN and CDR2 SVGIG (reference sequence). V was pared by 2 bases and J by 9 bases, with 11 bases between. CDR3 region: CAWSLQGSEQFF. CDR3 in DNA: TGTGCCTGGAGTCTGCAGGGTTCTGAGCAGTTCTTC.

This chain connects TRBV7-9 to TRBJ1-5; 7 positions match TRBD1. In germline, CDR1 is SEHNR, CDR2 FQNEAQ (reference sequence). The trim removed 6 bases at V and 9 bases at J, leaving 5 bases unmatched. The CDR3 runs 12 residues. Here the CDR3 reads CASSPGDRPQHF. CDR3 nucleotide sequence: TGTGCCAGCAGTCCCGGGGACAGGCCCCAGCATTTT.

This clone came up a few times. The chain recombines TRBV6-1 with TRBJ1-4, with D maybe TRBD1 (6 bases). With 9 bases removed from V and 0 bases from J, the gap between germline ends came to 11 bases. This CDR3 spans 14 amino acids. Germline V gene sequence: CDR1 MNHNS, CDR2 SASEGT. In nucleotides, the CDR3 is TGTGCCAGTCTACAGGGTGCAACTAATGAAAAACTGTTTTTT. Its translation is CASLQGATNEKLFF.